These 14 T cell receptor beta chains were sequenced from one sample in a study of T cell clonotyping in hematopoietic cell transplantation. Clones were read by immunoSEQ multiplex PCR, and TCRdb kept only the in-frame ones, dropping some. The sample includes 70,000 or so clones, over 90% of them seen just once. Material: peripheral blood mononuclear cells. The receptors here all came from a man aged 50 to 60 in good health. Some clones in this sample may be carry-over from other donors' samples.

This chain links TRBV2 with TRBJ1-1; 7 bases are a match to TRBD1. With 7 bases clipped from V and 4 bases from J, the junction kept 9 bases outside the gene matches. This CDR3 region has 14 residues. Germline V lookup: CDR1 SNHLY, CDR2 FYNNEI. CDR3 residues: CASMPAGTVTEAFF. The CDR3 DNA is TGTGCCAGCATGCCCGCCGGGACAGTCACTGAAGCTTTCTTT.

The chain uses TRBV7-2 and TRBJ1-1; possibly TRBD1 for D (5 bases). The CDR3 spans 13 residues. The germline gives CDR1 SGHTA, CDR2 FQGNSA. Trimming left V 5 bases short and J 3 bases short, with 10 bases between. The CDR3 DNA sequence: TGTGCCAGCAGCCTCATGACAGACACTGAAGCTTTCTTT. Translation gives CASSLMTDTEAFF.

This clone was detected only once. The rearrangement uses TRBV30 and TRBJ1-2; weak D call: TRBD1 (6 bases). V lost 0 bases to trimming and J lost 2 bases, with 10 bases between them. The CDR3 length is 14 residues. Germline V lookup: CDR1 GTSNPN, CDR2 SVGIG (reference sequence). This chain's CDR3 is CAWSVIGQNYGYTF. In DNA form, the CDR3 reads TGTGCCTGGAGTGTAATCGGACAGAACTATGGCTACACCTTC.

The DNA for the CDR3 is TGCAGCGTGGGGGAGACAGGGGCCGGATCACCCCTCCACTTT. Translating gives CSVGETGAGSPLHF. V is TRBV29-1 and J is TRBJ1-6, with 8 bases that match TRBD1. The length of the CDR3 is 14 residues. J lost 10 bases, V lost 6 bases, and 11 bases had no gene match. Germline V gene data show CDR1 as SQVTM and CDR2 as ANQGSEA.

This chain joins TRBV2 and TRBJ1-6, with 8 bases lining up with TRBD1. This CDR3 is 17 amino acids long. V lost 6 bases and J lost 7; bases outside the gene matches: 14. Germline CDR1 SNHLY, CDR2 FYNNEI. The CDR3 coding sequence is TGTGCCAGCAGCCGGGACAGGACCGTGGTGGAAAATTCACCCCTCCACTTT. This gives the protein CASSRDRTVVENSPLHF.

This chain joins TRBV4-3 and TRBJ1-1; no clear D. Germline V CDR1 and CDR2: LGHNA, YSLEER. Between the trimmed V and J ends, which lost 8 bases and 4 bases, there was a span of 23 bases. The CDR3 is 16 amino acids. This chain's CDR3 is CASQERPHAEGTEAFF. The CDR3 DNA sequence: TGCGCCAGCCAGGAGCGGCCTCACGCGGAGGGCACTGAAGCTTTCTTT.

In its sample, this clone was seen a few times. This chain connects TRBV14 to TRBJ1-6; 7 bases are a match to TRBD1. The germline CDR1 and CDR2 sequences are SGHDN and FVKESK. This CDR3 is 18 amino acids long. J gave up 5 bases and V 1 base, and 11 bases lay outside the gene matches. The CDR3 region has the DNA TGTGCCAGCAGCCAAGTCTGGGGACAGCTCGAGGATAATTCACCCCTCCACTTT. The encoded protein is CASSQVWGQLEDNSPLHF.

The genes are TRBV29-1 and TRBJ2-7; TRBD1 aligns across 11 bases. Looked up from germline, CDR1 is SQVTM and CDR2 is ANQGSEA. V lost 6 bases and J lost 5; bases outside the gene matches: 3. This CDR3 contains 12 residues. This CDR3 reads CSVRTGGNEQYF. In DNA form, the CDR3 reads TGCAGCGTCCGGACAGGGGGCAACGAGCAGTACTTC.

V and J are TRBV28 and TRBJ1-4; perhaps TRBD1 as D (5 bases). V was clipped by 1 base and J by 8 bases, with 20 bases between them. Germline CDR1 and CDR2: MDHEN and SYDVKM. The CDR3 extends over 17 amino acids. The CDR3 region has the DNA TGTGCCAGCAGTTTATATATCCCCCGGGGGAGCAACGAAAAACTGTTTTTT. It is translated as CASSLYIPRGSNEKLFF. The full variable domain, rest sourced from reference TRBV28 and TRBJ1-4, is DVKVTQSSRYLVKRTGEKVFLECVQDMDHENMFWYRQDPGLGLRLIYFSYDVKMKEKGDIPEGYSVSREKKERFSLILESASTNQTSMYLCASSLYIPRGSNEKLFFGSGTQLSVL.

A single count supports this clone. The rearrangement uses TRBV25-1 and TRBJ2-7, with D possibly being TRBD1 or TRBD2 (6 bases each). The CDR3 totals 13 residues. V gave up 10 bases and J gave up 6 bases, with 19 bases separating them. From germline, CDR1 is MGHDK and CDR2 SYGVNS. The CDR3 coding sequence is TGTGCCACCCGAAGGGGGGAGTTGGGCGAGCAGTACTTC. Its protein product is CATRRGELGEQYF.

The gene calls are TRBV19 and TRBJ1-2; no firm D call. V lost 7 bases, J lost 2 bases, and 11 bases lay in between. The CDR3 totals 13 residues. Germline V gives CDR1 LNHDA, CDR2 SQIVND (reference sequence). The CDR3 here is CASTRTVNYGYTF. Written as DNA, the CDR3 is TGTGCCAGTACCCGGACGGTAAACTATGGCTACACCTTC. Complete variable domain (other parts from reference TRBV19 and TRBJ1-2): DGGITQSPKYLFRKEGQNVTLSCEQNLNHDAMYWYRQDPGQGLRLIYYSQIVNDFQKGDIAEGYSVSREKKESFPLTVTSAQKNPTAFYLCASTRTVNYGYTFGSGTRLTVV.

This clone was counted once. The V gene is TRBV4-3, the J gene TRBJ1-2, with D unclear. The CDR3 runs to 16 residues. Germline CDR1 and CDR2: LGHNA and YSLEER. Deletions cut 0 bases from V and 1 base from J, with 12 bases between. This CDR3 reads CASSQDVRTLNYGYTF. The CDR3, as DNA: TGCGCCAGCAGCCAAGATGTCAGGACTCTTAACTATGGCTACACCTTC.

The chain is built from TRBV19 and TRBJ2-4; D possibly uses TRBD1 or TRBD2 (5 bases each). Trimming removed 10 bases at V and 4 bases at J, with 14 bases between. CDR1 is LNHDA and CDR2 is SQIVND in the germline V gene (reference sequence). CDR3 length equals 13 residues. The CDR3 here is CATTGGGKNIQYF. Here the CDR3 DNA reads TGTGCCACCACAGGTGGAGGTAAAAACATTCAGTACTTC.

The chain has TRBV7-2 and TRBJ1-1; 10 bases fit TRBD1. The CDR3 totals 14 residues. The V segment lost 5 bases and the J segment 5 bases; nucleotides outside the gene matches: 5. Germline CDR1 and CDR2: SGHTA and FQGNSA. The CDR3 spells CASSPGDRGTEAFF. In DNA, the CDR3 is TGTGCCAGCAGCCCAGGGGACAGGGGAACTGAAGCTTTCTTT.